This is a list of T cell receptor beta chains from one sample in a study of T cells in Graves' hyperthyroidism and ophthalmopathy. A single record per CDR3 protein comes from TCRdb applying MiXCR to the multiplex PCR reads. This table has about 720,000 distinct CDR3 sequences, approximately 16% appearing once. The source material was blood. Source of these receptors: a man between 18 and 35 years old with Graves' hyperthyroidism. CDR3s include the opening cysteine and the closing phenylalanine or tryptophan. D genes are given only for firm matches. Clone size is shown for a subset of rows, as once, few, many or a class of expanded clone.

TRBV19	TRBJ1-4	TRBD1	.	TGTGCCAGTAGTGCGGGACAGGGGGCCAGTTTCGCAACTAATGAAAAACTGTTTTTT	CASSAGQGASFATNEKLFF
TRBV20-1	TRBJ2-1	TRBD2	few	TGCAGTGCGTGGACTAGCGGGAGGGCCCCCGGCGATGAGCAGTTCTTC	CSAWTSGRAPGDEQFF
TRBV18	TRBJ2-7	TRBD2	many	TGTGCCAGCTCACGGGGGGGCGAGCAGTACTTC	CASSRGGEQYF
TRBV20-1	TRBJ1-1	.	many	TGCAGTGCCCTCGCCGGAGCGATGAACACTGAAGCTTTCTTT	CSALAGAMNTEAFF
TRBV28	TRBJ1-2	TRBD1	.	TGTGCCAGCACGACAGGGGGAGGGGATAACTATGGCTACACCTTC	CASTTGGGDNYGYTF
TRBV5-6	TRBJ2-1	TRBD2	few	TGTGCCAGCAGCTTAGCCGGGGAGGGACGTAGGAATGAGCAGTTCTTC	CASSLAGEGRRNEQFF
TRBV6-5	TRBJ2-7	TRBD2	.	TGTGCCAGCAGTTATACTAGCGGGAGTGCGGAGCAGTACTTC	CASSYTSGSAEQYF
TRBV6-1	TRBJ2-6	TRBD1	many	TGTGCCAGCAGGACAGGGCCAGGGGCCAACGTCCTGACTTTC	CASRTGPGANVLTF
TRBV6-2/TRBV6-3	TRBJ2-7	.	.	TGTGCCAGCAGTTACTCGAAAGCGGGTTGGTCCTACGAGCAGTACTTC	CASSYSKAGWSYEQYF
TRBV6-2/TRBV6-3	TRBJ1-5	.	few	TGTGCCAGCAGCCCAACCTGGGGCAATCAGCCCCAGCATTTT	CASSPTWGNQPQHF
TRBV15	TRBJ2-7	.	few	TGTGCCACCAGCAGAGATTTGGCGGAGCAGTACTTC	CATSRDLAEQYF
TRBV20-1	TRBJ2-5	TRBD2	few	TGCAGTGCTAGGGGTTGGGCGCCTAGCGGGAACCAAGAGACCCAGTACTTC	CSARGWAPSGNQETQYF
TRBV30	TRBJ2-2	.	few	TGTGCCTCCAAGCGACTACTCGCGAACACCGGGGAGCTGTTTTTT	CASKRLLANTGELFF
TRBV6-1	TRBJ2-1	TRBD1	many	TGTGCCAGCAGTCGGGCGACAGGGAGCAGCAATGAGCAGTTCTTC	CASSRATGSSNEQFF